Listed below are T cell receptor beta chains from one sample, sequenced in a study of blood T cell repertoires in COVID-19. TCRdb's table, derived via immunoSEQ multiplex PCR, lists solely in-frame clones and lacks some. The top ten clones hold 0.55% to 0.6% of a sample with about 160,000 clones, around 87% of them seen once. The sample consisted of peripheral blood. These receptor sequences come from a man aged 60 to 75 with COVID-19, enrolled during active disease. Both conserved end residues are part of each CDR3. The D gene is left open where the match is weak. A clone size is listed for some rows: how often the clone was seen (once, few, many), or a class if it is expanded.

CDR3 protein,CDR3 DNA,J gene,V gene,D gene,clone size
CASSYAVNQPQHF,TGTGCCAGCAGTTACGCGGTCAATCAGCCCCAGCATTTT,TRBJ1-5,TRBV6-5,-,-
CASYDRGRANYGYTF,TGTGCCAGCTATGACAGGGGGCGAGCTAACTATGGCTACACCTTC,TRBJ1-2,TRBV28,TRBD1,-
CASSIWGTGGNTIYF,TGTGCCAGTAGTATCTGGGGGACAGGAGGAAACACCATATATTTT,TRBJ1-3,TRBV19,TRBD1,-
CAWSAMGLNQPQHF,TGTGCCTGGAGTGCCATGGGACTCAATCAGCCCCAGCATTTT,TRBJ1-5,TRBV30,-,-
CASRIAGSPQKLFF,TGTGCCAGCAGGATTGCGGGCAGCCCGCAGAAACTGTTTTTT,TRBJ1-4,TRBV28,-,-
CASSFLLLGSSYNEQFF,TGTGCCAGCAGCTTTCTTCTCCTTGGGAGCTCCTACAATGAGCAGTTCTTC,TRBJ2-1,TRBV11-3,-,once
CASSQEGVYNSPLHF,TGCGCCAGCAGCCAAGAGGGAGTTTATAATTCACCCCTCCACTTT,TRBJ1-6,TRBV4-3,-,-
CASSQDRRGQGDQPQHF,TGCGCCAGCAGCCAAGATAGGAGGGGACAGGGCGATCAGCCCCAGCATTTT,TRBJ1-5,TRBV4-3,TRBD1,-
CASSPPIPTNYGYTF,TGTGCCAGCTCACCTCCTATCCCCACGAACTATGGCTACACCTTC,TRBJ1-2,TRBV18,-,-
CASSMTRGYEAFF,TGTGCCAGTAGTATGACCCGGGGTTATGAAGCTTTCTTT,TRBJ1-1,TRBV19,-,-
CASSTPGQGHNEQFF,TGTGCCAGTAGTACTCCCGGCCAGGGGCACAATGAGCAGTTCTTC,TRBJ2-1,TRBV19,-,-
CASSRGQARDEQFF,TGTGCCAGCAGTAGGGGACAGGCGCGGGATGAGCAGTTCTTC,TRBJ2-1,TRBV6-6,TRBD1,-
CASRSRGRGDTQYF,TGTGCCAGCAGATCTAGGGGGCGCGGGGATACGCAGTATTTT,TRBJ2-3,TRBV11-3,TRBD1,-
CASRDREFGYGYTF,TGTGCCAGTAGGGACAGGGAGTTCGGCTATGGCTACACCTTC,TRBJ1-2,TRBV19,TRBD1,once
CASSPGQGRNTEAFF,TGTGCCAGCAGTCCTGGGCAGGGGAGGAACACTGAAGCTTTCTTT,TRBJ1-1,TRBV28,-,-
CASSESVFDEQYF,TGTGCCAGCAGTGAATCAGTGTTTGACGAGCAGTACTTC,TRBJ2-7,TRBV2,-,-
CASSTGLRNTEAFF,TGTGCCAGCTCAACGGGACTTAGGAACACTGAAGCTTTCTTT,TRBJ1-1,TRBV18,-,few
CASSYSGQGGRETQYF,TGTGCCAGCAGTTACTCCGGACAGGGGGGAAGGGAGACCCAGTACTTC,TRBJ2-5,TRBV6-2/TRBV6-3,TRBD1,-
CASSITRNQPQHF,TGTGCCAGTAGTATAACCAGGAATCAGCCCCAGCATTTT,TRBJ1-5,TRBV19,-,-
CASSDSGRGGIQYF,TGTGCCAGCAGTGATAGCGGGAGGGGAGGCATTCAGTACTTC,TRBJ2-4,TRBV6-1,TRBD2,-
CATSTGTGVGQPQHF,TGTGCCACCAGTACCGGGACAGGGGTCGGACAGCCCCAGCATTTT,TRBJ1-5,TRBV15,TRBD1,-
CASSQERAQPQHF,TGCGCCAGCAGCCAAGAGAGGGCTCAGCCCCAGCATTTT,TRBJ1-5,TRBV4-3,-,-
CASSQDEGMNTEAFF,TGTGCCAGCAGCCAAGACGAGGGAATGAACACTGAAGCTTTCTTT,TRBJ1-1,TRBV3-1/TRBV3-2,-,-
CASSNPGGPNEKLFF,TGTGCCAGCAGCAACCCCGGGGGACCTAATGAAAAACTGTTTTTT,TRBJ1-4,TRBV6-2/TRBV6-3,-,-
CAISQGRVKTEAFF,TGTGCCATCTCTCAAGGTCGGGTAAAGACTGAAGCTTTCTTT,TRBJ1-1,TRBV10-3,-,-
CASSQRFASGGGYNEQFF,TGCGCCAGCAGCCAACGATTCGCTAGCGGGGGGGGGTACAATGAGCAGTTCTTC,TRBJ2-1,TRBV4-3,TRBD2,-
CAISDSSLAAGADTQYF,TGTGCCATCAGTGACTCTTCACTAGCGGCGGGCGCAGATACGCAGTATTTT,TRBJ2-3,TRBV10-3,TRBD2,-
CASSQELTGASNEQFF,TGTGCCAGCAGCCAAGAGTTGACGGGAGCCTCCAATGAGCAGTTCTTC,TRBJ2-1,TRBV3-1/TRBV3-2,-,-
CASSKRGGNTGELFF,TGTGCCAGCAGCAAGCGCGGGGGCAACACCGGGGAGCTGTTTTTT,TRBJ2-2,TRBV7-3,-,once
CASSIAAGGAEAFF,TGTGCCAGTAGTATTGCTGCCGGGGGTGCTGAAGCTTTCTTT,TRBJ1-1,TRBV19,-,-
CASSELSAGSNNEQFF,TGTGCCAGCAGCGAGTTGTCAGCGGGGAGTAACAATGAGCAGTTCTTC,TRBJ2-1,TRBV6-2/TRBV6-3,TRBD2,-
CASSPMTGSGANVLTF,TGCGCCAGCAGCCCGATGACAGGGTCTGGGGCCAACGTCCTGACTTTC,TRBJ2-6,TRBV5-1,TRBD1,-
CASSFPLSDTQYF,TGTGCCAGCAGCTTCCCCTTATCCGATACGCAGTATTTT,TRBJ2-3,TRBV5-6,-,-
CASSSGTAIWGQYF,TGTGCCAGCAGTTCAGGGACAGCCATCTGGGGGCAGTACTTC,TRBJ2-7,TRBV28,TRBD1,-
CASRARRSATNEKLFF,TGTGCCAGCAGAGCTAGAAGGTCCGCAACTAATGAAAAACTGTTTTTT,TRBJ1-4,TRBV27,-,-
CASSFAGGSNQPQHF,TGTGCCAGCAGCTTCGCCGGGGGGAGCAATCAGCCCCAGCATTTT,TRBJ1-5,TRBV11-2,-,-
CASTRQVNTGELFF,TGTGCCAGCACCCGACAGGTTAACACCGGGGAGCTGTTTTTT,TRBJ2-2,TRBV11-2,-,-
CASSFLREGSNPQYF,TGTGCCAGCAGCTTTCTGAGGGAGGGCTCAAACCCGCAGTATTTT,TRBJ2-3,TRBV7-2,TRBD2,-
CASSTGQGGNQPQHF,TGCGCCAGCAGCACAGGACAGGGTGGGAATCAGCCCCAGCATTTT,TRBJ1-5,TRBV5-1,TRBD1,-
CASSRTGLGYTF,TGTGCCAGCAGCCGGACAGGGTTAGGCTACACCTTC,TRBJ1-2,TRBV11-3,TRBD1,-
CASSTRLRSDTEAFF,TGTGCCAGCAGTACCCGACTGAGAAGTGACACTGAAGCTTTCTTT,TRBJ1-1,TRBV6-5,-,-
CASSYSTSEGSLSNQPQHF,TGTGCCAGCAGTTACTCGACTTCGGAGGGGAGTTTGAGCAATCAGCCCCAGCATTTT,TRBJ1-5,TRBV6-2/TRBV6-3,-,few
CASSLWDRGIASGNTIYF,TGTGCCAGCAGCTTATGGGACAGGGGCATCGCGAGCGGAAACACCATATATTTT,TRBJ1-3,TRBV7-2,TRBD1,-
CASSSSDRVGNEQFF,TGTGCCAGCAGCTCTTCGGACAGGGTAGGGAATGAGCAGTTCTTC,TRBJ2-1,TRBV7-3,TRBD1,once
CASSYVPHAGLDTDTQYF,TGTGCCAGCAGTTACGTCCCCCACGCGGGACTAGACACAGATACGCAGTATTTT,TRBJ2-3,TRBV6-2/TRBV6-3,TRBD2,-
CASSAPGFDGYTF,TGTGCCAGCAGTGCCCCAGGGTTCGATGGCTACACCTTC,TRBJ1-2,TRBV2,-,-
CASSPDRVPNEKLFF,TGTGCCAGCAGCCCAGACAGGGTGCCTAATGAAAAACTGTTTTTT,TRBJ1-4,TRBV6-5,TRBD1,-
CATSDSGQGAVEPQHF,TGTGCCACCAGTGACTCGGGACAGGGGGCGGTGGAGCCCCAGCATTTT,TRBJ1-5,TRBV24-1,TRBD1,-
CASSFRVFSENSYNSPLHF,TGTGCCAGCAGTTTCCGGGTCTTTTCAGAGAACTCCTATAATTCACCCCTCCACTTT,TRBJ1-6,TRBV2,-,-
CASSQVTGEKLFF,TGTGCCAGCAGCCAAGTAACTGGTGAAAAACTGTTTTTT,TRBJ1-4,TRBV14,-,-
CASSPGQGRNTEAFF,TGTGCCAGCAGCCCAGGACAGGGCCGGAACACTGAAGCTTTCTTT,TRBJ1-1,TRBV7-2,TRBD1,-
CASSPAGTSGEQYF,TGTGCCAGCAGTCCCGCCGGGACTAGCGGCGAGCAGTACTTC,TRBJ2-7,TRBV5-4,TRBD2,-
CATSDPIGDRTYGYTF,TGTGCCACCAGTGACCCTATAGGGGACAGGACCTATGGCTACACCTTC,TRBJ1-2,TRBV24-1,TRBD1,once